What follows describes a single T cell receptor (beta chain). What it binds is not known. V was trimmed by 2 bases and J by 9 bases, leaving 20 bases between them. Germline V CDR1 and CDR2: MNHEY, SVGEGT. The CDR3 runs 15 residues. This sample is drawn from a study of vaccination and CD4 T cells after COVID-19. Sequencing of cultured CD4+ T cell DNA used the Oncomine TCR Beta short-read assay. TCRdb reanalysed the PCR reads using MiXCR and keeps one entry per CDR3 protein. The sample yields 5,000 to 7,000 distinct CDR3 sequences, 62% seen once. Treatment meaning: approximately nine-day PBMC culture with coronavirus spike peptide pools or control peptides (ViraFEST assay). CD4+ T-cell collection from the unexposed donor predated the COVID-19 pandemic (2011-2018).

What was sequenced was CD4+ T cells from blood, cultured in vitro. This TCR was recovered from a human donor in good health. The V and J genes are TRBV6-2 or TRBV6-3 and TRBJ2-7; the D gene is possibly TRBD1 (6 bases). CDR3 sequence reads: CASSYESKSGRGQYF. In nucleotides, the CDR3 is TGTGCCAGCAGTTACGAGTCCAAAAGTGGCAGGGGGCAGTACTTC.